Below, one T cell receptor beta chain is given with its context. The investigators amplified TCR beta CDR3 regions from RNA transcripts. TCR CDR3 underwent first-round RT-PCR with the HTBI primer set. TCRdb analysed the multiplex PCR reads with MiXCR anew, one entry per CDR3 protein. The sample contains about 500,000 distinct CDR3 sequences, around 16% of which appear only once. The source of the sample is a study of T cells in Graves' hyperthyroidism and ophthalmopathy. The CDR3 runs 13 residues. Germline V gives CDR1 SGHTA, CDR2 FQGTGA. The V end lost 4 bases, the J end lost 4 bases, and 8 bases lay between the germline ends.

Sequencing was performed on blood. The TCR was taken from a woman in her thirties with Graves' ophthalmopathy. The V call is TRBV7-3, the J call TRBJ2-1, with D possibly matching TRBD1 (5 bases). The CDR3, as DNA: TGTGCCAGCAGCTGGGGCGCGTACAATGAGCAGTTCTTC. It specifies CASSWGAYNEQFF.